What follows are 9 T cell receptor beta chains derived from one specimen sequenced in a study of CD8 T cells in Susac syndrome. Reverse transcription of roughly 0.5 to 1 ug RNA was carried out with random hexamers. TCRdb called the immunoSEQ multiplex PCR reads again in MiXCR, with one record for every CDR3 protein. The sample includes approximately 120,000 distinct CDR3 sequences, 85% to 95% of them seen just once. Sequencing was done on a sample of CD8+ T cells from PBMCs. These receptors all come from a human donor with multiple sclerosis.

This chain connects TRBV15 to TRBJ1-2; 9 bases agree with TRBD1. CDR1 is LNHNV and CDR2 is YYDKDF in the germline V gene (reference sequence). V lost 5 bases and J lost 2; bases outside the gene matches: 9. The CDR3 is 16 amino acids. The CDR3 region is CATSGHGTGPNYGYTF. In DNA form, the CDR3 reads TGTGCCACCAGCGGACATGGGACAGGGCCAAACTATGGCTACACCTTC.

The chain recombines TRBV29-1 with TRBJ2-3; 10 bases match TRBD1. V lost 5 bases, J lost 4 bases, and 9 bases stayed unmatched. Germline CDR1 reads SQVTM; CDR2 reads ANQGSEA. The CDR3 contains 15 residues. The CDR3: CSVTVGTGVSDTQYF. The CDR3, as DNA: TGCAGCGTTACGGTCGGGACAGGGGTTTCAGATACGCAGTATTTT.

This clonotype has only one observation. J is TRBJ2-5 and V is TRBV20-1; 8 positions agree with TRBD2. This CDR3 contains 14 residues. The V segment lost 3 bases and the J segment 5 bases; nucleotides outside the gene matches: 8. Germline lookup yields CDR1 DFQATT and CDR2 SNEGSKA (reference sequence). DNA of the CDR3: TGCAGTGCTAGCGGGAGGGCCGAATGGGAGACCCAGTACTTC. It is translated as CSASGRAEWETQYF.

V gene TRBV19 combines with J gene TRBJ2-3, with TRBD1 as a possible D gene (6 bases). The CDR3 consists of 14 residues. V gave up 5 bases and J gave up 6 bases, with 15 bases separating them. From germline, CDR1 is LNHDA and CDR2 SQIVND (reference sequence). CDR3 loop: CASSVRRQGDTQYF. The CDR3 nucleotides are TGTGCCAGTAGTGTCCGTCGCCAGGGGGATACGCAGTATTTT.

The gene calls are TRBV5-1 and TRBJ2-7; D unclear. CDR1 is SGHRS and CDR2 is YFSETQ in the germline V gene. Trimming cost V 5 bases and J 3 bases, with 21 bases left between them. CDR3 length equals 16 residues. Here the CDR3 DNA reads TGCGCCAGCAGGGATCCCTTCCGAAGGAGAAGCTACGAGCAGTACTTC. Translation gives CASRDPFRRRSYEQYF.

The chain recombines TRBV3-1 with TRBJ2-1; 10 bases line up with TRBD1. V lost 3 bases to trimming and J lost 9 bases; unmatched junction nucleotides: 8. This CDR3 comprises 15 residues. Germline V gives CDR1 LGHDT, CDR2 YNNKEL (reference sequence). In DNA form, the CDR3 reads TGTGCCAGCAGCCACCCCGGGACAGGGGACACTGAGCAGTTCTTC. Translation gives CASSHPGTGDTEQFF.

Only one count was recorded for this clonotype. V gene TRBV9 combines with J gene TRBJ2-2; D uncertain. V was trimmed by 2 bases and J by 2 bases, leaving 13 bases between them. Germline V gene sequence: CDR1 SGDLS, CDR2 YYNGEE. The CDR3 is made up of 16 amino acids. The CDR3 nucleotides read TGTGCCAGCAGCGTGGACGGCAGAGCAAACACCGGGGAGCTGTTTTTT. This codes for CASSVDGRANTGELFF.

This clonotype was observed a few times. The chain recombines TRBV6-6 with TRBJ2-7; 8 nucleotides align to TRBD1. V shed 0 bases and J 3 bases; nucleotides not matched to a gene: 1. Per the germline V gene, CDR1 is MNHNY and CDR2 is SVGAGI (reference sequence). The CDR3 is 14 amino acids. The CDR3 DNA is TGTGCCAGCAGTTACTCTGACAGGGGCTACGAGCAGTACTTC. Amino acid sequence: CASSYSDRGYEQYF.

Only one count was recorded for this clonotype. As DNA, the CDR3 is TGTGCCAGCAGTTTATCGGGGGGGTCCGCTGGCTACACCTTC. It encodes CASSLSGGSAGYTF. The chain employs TRBV27 and TRBJ1-2; maybe TRBD1 (5 bases). CDR3 length equals 14 residues. Germline-derived CDR1 and CDR2 are MNHEY and SMNVEV (reference sequence). V gave up 0 bases and J gave up 7 bases, with 12 bases separating them.